Given below is one T cell receptor beta chain in context. The authors' processing: Estimation of nucleated cell counts was performed using reference gene primer amplification. Clones were sequenced by immunoSEQ multiplex PCR, and TCRdb holds only the in-frame ones, with some missing. From that table come the V and J calls and clone size; the DNA was used to work out D and trimming. This table has about 210,000 clones, 81% appearing once. The age range of participants was roughly 18 to 90 years, with residence in about two dozen US areas. This sample was taken from a study of blood T cell repertoires in COVID-19. Study information: From T cells, B-cell-depleted T cells, or PBMCs came the material, which was cDNA or gDNA.

Germline assignment: CDR1 SGHVS and CDR2 FNYEAQ. V gave up 2 bases and J gave up 0 bases, with 14 bases separating them. This CDR3 has 17 residues. The receptor was isolated from a woman aged 45-59 years with acute COVID-19. Sequences were obtained from PBMCs or T cells enriched from blood (not recorded which). The chain joins TRBV7-6 to TRBJ2-1; D not resolved. The DNA for the CDR3 is TGTGCCAGCAGCTTAAGAGGCGCGGAATTCTCCTACAATGAGCAGTTCTTC. Protein product: CASSLRGAEFSYNEQFF.